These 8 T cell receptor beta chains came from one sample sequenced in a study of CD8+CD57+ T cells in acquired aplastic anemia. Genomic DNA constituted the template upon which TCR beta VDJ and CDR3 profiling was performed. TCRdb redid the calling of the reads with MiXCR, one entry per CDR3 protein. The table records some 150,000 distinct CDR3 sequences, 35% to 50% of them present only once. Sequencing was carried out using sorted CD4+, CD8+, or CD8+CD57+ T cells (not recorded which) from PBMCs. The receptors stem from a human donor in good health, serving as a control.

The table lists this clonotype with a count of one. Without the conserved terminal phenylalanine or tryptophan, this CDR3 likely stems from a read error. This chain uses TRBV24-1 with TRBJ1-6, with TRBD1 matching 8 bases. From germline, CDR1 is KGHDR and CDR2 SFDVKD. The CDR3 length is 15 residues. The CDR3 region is CAISEDREYNSPLHC. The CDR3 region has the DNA TGTGCCATCAGTGAGGACAGGGAATATAATTCACCCCTCCACTGT.

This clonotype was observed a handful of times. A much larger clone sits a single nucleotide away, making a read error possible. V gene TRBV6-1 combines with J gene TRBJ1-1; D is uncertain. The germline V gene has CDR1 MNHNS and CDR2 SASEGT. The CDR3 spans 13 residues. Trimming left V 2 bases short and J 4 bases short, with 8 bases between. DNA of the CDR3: TGTGCCAGCAGTGAATTTGCGGGCACTGAAGCTTTCTTT. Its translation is CASSEFAGTEAFF.

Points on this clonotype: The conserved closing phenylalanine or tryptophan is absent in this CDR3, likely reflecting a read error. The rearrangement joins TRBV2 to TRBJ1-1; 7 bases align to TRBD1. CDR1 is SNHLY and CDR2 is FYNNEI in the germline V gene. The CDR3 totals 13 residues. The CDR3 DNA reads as TGTGCCAGCAGTGGACAGGGAGGCACTGGAGCTTTCTCT. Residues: CASSGQGGTGAFS.

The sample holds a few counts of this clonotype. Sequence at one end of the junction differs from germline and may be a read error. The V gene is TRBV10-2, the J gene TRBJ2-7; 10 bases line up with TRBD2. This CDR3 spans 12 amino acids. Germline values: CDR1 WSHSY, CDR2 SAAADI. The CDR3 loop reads CAIGTSAHEQYF. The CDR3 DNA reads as TGTGCCATCGGGACTAGCGCTCACGAGCAGTACTTC.

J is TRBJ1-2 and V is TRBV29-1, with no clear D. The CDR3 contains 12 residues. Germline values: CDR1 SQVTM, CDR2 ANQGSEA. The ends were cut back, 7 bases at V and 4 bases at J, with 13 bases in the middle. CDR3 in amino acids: CSATLGSYGYTF. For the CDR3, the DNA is TGCAGCGCTACGTTGGGGTCCTATGGCTACACCTTC.

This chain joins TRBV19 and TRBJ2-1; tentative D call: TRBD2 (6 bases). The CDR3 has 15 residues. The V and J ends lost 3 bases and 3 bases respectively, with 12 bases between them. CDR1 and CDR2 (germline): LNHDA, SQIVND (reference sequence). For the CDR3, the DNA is TGTGCCAGTAGTATTTGGGGGGAAGGCTACAATGAGCAGTTCTTC. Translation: CASSIWGEGYNEQFF.

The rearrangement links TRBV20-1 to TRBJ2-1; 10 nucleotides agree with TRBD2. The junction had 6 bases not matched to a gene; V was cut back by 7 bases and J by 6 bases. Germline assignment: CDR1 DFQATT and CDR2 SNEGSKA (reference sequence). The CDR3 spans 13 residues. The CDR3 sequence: CSGGTSAGNEQFF. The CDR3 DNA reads TGCAGTGGAGGGACTAGCGCGGGCAATGAGCAGTTCTTC.

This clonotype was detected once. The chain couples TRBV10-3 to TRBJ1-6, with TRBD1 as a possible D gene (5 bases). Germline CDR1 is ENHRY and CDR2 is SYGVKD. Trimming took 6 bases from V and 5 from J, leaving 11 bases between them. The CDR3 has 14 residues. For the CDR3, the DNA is TGTGCCATCAGGCCTAGGGGTAATAATTCACCCCTCCACTTT. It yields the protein CAIRPRGNNSPLHF.